This T cell receptor (beta chain) stems from a study of technical replicates of blood from a handful of donors. The method was immunoSEQ multiplex PCR; TCRdb's version includes in-frame clones alone and lacks a portion of them. The data contain some 85,000 clones, 90% to 98% of them singletons. In germline, CDR1 is LNHDA, CDR2 SQIVND (reference sequence). The CDR3 is 13 residues long. Trimming cost V 8 bases and J 7 bases, with 17 bases left between them. This clone has just a few counts. V is TRBV19 and J is TRBJ1-2, with D tentatively TRBD1 (6 bases). The sequence derives from a human donor in good health. The sample consisted of T cells isolated from PBMCs. The CDR3 bases are TGTGCCAGTCGAGACAGGCCAGGGTCTGGCTACACCTTC. It is translated as CASRDRPGSGYTF. The entire variable domain, with the rest obtained from reference TRBV19 and TRBJ1-2, is as follows: DGGITQSPKYLFRKEGQNVTLSCEQNLNHDAMYWYRQDPGQGLRLIYYSQIVNDFQKGDIAEGYSVSREKKESFPLTVTSAQKNPTAFYLCASRDRPGSGYTFGSGTRLTVV.